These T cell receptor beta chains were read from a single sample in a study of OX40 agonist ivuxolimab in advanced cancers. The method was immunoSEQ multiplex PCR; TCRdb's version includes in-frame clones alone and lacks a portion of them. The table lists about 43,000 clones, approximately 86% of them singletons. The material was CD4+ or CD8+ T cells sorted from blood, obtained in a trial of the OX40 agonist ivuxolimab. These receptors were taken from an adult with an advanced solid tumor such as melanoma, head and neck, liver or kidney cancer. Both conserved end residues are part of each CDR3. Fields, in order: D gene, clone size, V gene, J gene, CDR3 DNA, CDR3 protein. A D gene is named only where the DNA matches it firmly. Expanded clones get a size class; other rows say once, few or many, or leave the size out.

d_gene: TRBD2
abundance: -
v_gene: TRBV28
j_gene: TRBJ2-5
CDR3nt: TGTGCCAGCAGTTTGGGCGGGGGGGTTTTAGAGACCCAGTACTTC
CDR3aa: CASSLGGGVLETQYF

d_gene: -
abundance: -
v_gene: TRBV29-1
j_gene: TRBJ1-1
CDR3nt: TGCAGCGTTGTAGGTTTCGGGGTGAGGGCTGAAGCTTTCTTT
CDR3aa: CSVVGFGVRAEAFF

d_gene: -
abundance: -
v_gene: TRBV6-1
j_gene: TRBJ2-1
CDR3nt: TGTGCCAGCGAGTCCAGGACAGACAATGAGCAGTTCTTC
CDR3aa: CASESRTDNEQFF

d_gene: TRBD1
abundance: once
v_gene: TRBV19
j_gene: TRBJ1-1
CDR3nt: TGTGCCAGTAGTCCGGGACAGGGACGCACTGAAGCTTTCTTT
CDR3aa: CASSPGQGRTEAFF

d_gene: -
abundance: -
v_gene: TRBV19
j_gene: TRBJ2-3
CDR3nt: TGTGCCAGTAGTATTGTGGGGTACCGTTCTAGCACAGATACGCAGTATTTT
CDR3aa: CASSIVGYRSSTDTQYF

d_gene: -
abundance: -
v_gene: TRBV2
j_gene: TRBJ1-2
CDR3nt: TGTGCCAGCAGCCGGGGAAGCTATGGCTACACCTTC
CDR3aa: CASSRGSYGYTF

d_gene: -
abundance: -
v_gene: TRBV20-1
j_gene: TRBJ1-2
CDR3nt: TGCAGTGCTCCGGACAGCTATGGCTACACCTTC
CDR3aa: CSAPDSYGYTF

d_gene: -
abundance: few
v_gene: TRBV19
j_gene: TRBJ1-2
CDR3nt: TGTGCCAGTCAACTTACAGCAAACTATGGCTACACCTTC
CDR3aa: CASQLTANYGYTF

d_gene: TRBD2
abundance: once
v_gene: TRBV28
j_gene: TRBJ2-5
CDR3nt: TGTGCCAGCAGTTTATGGTACAGGGGGACTAGCGGGGGGTGGTTGGAGACCCAGTACTTC
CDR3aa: CASSLWYRGTSGGWLETQYF

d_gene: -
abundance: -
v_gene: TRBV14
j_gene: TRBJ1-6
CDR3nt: TGTGCCAGCAGCCACAAAAATCAGCTTTATTCACCCCTCCACTTT
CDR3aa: CASSHKNQLYSPLHF

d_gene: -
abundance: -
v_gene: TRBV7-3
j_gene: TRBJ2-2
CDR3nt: TGTGCCAGCAGCGGCCTCACCGGGGAGCTGTTTTTT
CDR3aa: CASSGLTGELFF

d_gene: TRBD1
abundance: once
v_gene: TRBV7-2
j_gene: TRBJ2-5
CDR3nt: TGTGCCAGCAGCCCGAGACAGGGTCGAGAGACCCAGTACTTC
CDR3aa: CASSPRQGRETQYF

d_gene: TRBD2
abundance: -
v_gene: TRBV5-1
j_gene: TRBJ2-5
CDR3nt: TGCGCCAGCAGCCCCGGGGGGGGACTAGCGGGCGGTGAGACCCAGTACTTC
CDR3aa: CASSPGGGLAGGETQYF

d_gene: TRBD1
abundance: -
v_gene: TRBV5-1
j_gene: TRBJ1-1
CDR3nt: TGCGCCAGCAGCACCGGGGACAGGGTGGCTGAAGCTTTCTTT
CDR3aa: CASSTGDRVAEAFF

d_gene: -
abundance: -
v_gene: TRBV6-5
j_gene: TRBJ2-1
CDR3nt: TGTGCCAGCAGTTACTCCCCCTTCTCCTACAATGAGCAGTTCTTC
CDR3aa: CASSYSPFSYNEQFF

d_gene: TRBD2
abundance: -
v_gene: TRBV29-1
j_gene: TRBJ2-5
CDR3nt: TGCAGCGTTCCCCCCCGCGGGGGAGGGGAGACCCAGTACTTC
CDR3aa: CSVPPRGGGETQYF

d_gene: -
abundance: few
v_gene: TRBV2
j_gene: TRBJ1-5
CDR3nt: TGTGCCAGCAGCCCGGACAGCCCCAATCAGCCCCAGCATTTT
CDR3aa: CASSPDSPNQPQHF

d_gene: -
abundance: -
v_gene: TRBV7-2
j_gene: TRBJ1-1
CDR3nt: TGTGCCAGCAGCTTAGTACGGGGTTTTGACACTGAAGCTTTCTTT
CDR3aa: CASSLVRGFDTEAFF

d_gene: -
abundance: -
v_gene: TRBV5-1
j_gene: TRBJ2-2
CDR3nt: TGCGCCAGCAGCTTGTGGGGCACCGGGGAGCTGTTTTTT
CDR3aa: CASSLWGTGELFF